The entry that follows covers one T cell receptor beta chain sequence. Antigen: not known. Germline and junction disagree at one end, which may indicate a read error. The data are from a study of T cells in localized non-small cell lung cancer. Study-level findings and limits: Heterogeneity stays possible, as sequencing covered only one tumor region.

Germline values: CDR1 SGHRS, CDR2 YFSETQ. CDR3 size: 16 residues. Profiled with immunoSEQ multiplex PCR; TCRdb holds only in-frame clones, not every one. This sample carries 25,000 to 30,000 clones, roughly 89% of them seen once, and the ten largest clones take about 3%. Sequenced here: peripheral blood, sampled before any cancer treatment. The clonotype was recovered from a woman aged 18 to 55 with stage I lung adenocarcinoma. The chain couples TRBV5-1 to TRBJ2-2, with TRBD1 matching over 9 bases. The DNA for the CDR3 is TGCGCCAGCAGCTTGGCCGGGACAGGGAACGCCGGGGAGCTGTTTTTT. Translation: CASSLAGTGNAGELFF. The whole variable domain, remainder taken from reference TRBV5-1 and TRBJ2-2, is KAGVTQTPRYLIKTRGQQVTLSCSPISGHRSVSWYQQTPGQGLQFLFEYFSETQRNKGNFPGRFSGRQFSNSRSEMNVSTLELGDSALYLCASSLAGTGNAGELFFGEGSRLTVL.